This record concerns one T cell receptor beta chain sequence. Antigen unknown. Sample time point: baseline pretreatment blood. Treatment in this sample: 15 Gy SBRT to primary tumor, nephrectomy 4 weeks later. Blood was sampled at baseline, 2 weeks and 4 weeks after SBRT. The patient's renal cell carcinoma had clear cell pathology. Repertoires were generated with immunoSEQ multiplex PCR, while TCRdb's copy carries only in-frame clones and drops some. The table includes some 120,000 clones, roughly four fifths detected once. This sample is part of a study of radiation and T cells in renal cell carcinoma. V was clipped by 0 bases and J by 0 bases, with 21 bases between them. The length of the CDR3 is 19 residues. Germline lookup yields CDR1 SGHRS and CDR2 YFSETQ. Study-wide points: Top tumor clonotypes rose in blood 2 weeks post-radiation, then contracted.

The sequence came from a woman in her fifties or sixties with renal cell carcinoma. The V call is TRBV5-1, the J call TRBJ1-1; no definite D call. The source was blood, collected from a patient whose treatment included radiotherapy and nephrectomy. CDR3 amino acids: CASSLAYVEGYGVNTEAFF. CDR3 DNA: TGCGCCAGCAGCTTGGCCTATGTGGAAGGGTATGGGGTGAACACTGAAGCTTTCTTT.